These 22 T cell receptor beta chains came from one sample sequenced in a study of blood T cells in healthy people across ages. Then a second PCR, running about 6 to 11 cycles, was carried out with a sample-barcoded 5' primer and a J-beta primer mix. MiXCR, applied by TCRdb to the 5' RACE reads, yields one record per CDR3 protein. The sample lists a few hundred thousand distinct CDR3 sequences; about 52% were seen once. The material sequenced was blood. These receptors all come from a man between 60 and 75 years old in good health.

The V call is TRBV28, the J call TRBJ1-2; 7 bases are a match to TRBD1. J was trimmed by 5 bases and V by 6 bases; bases with no gene match: 9. CDR3 length equals 14 residues. Germline CDR1 reads MDHEN; CDR2 reads SYDVKM. CDR3 in amino acids: CASRRQGFGYGYTF. The DNA for the CDR3 is TGTGCCAGCAGGAGACAGGGATTCGGGTATGGCTACACCTTC.

The chain joins TRBV2 to TRBJ1-2; D not resolved. The CDR3 sequence is 12 residues long. In germline, CDR1 is SNHLY, CDR2 FYNNEI. V was trimmed by 8 bases and J by 6 bases, leaving 13 bases between them. CDR3 region: CASHLGMDGYTF. The CDR3, as DNA: TGTGCCAGCCACTTAGGTATGGATGGCTACACCTTC.

The J gene is TRBJ2-5, the V gene TRBV29-1; a weak D match, TRBD2 (5 bases). This CDR3 spans 13 amino acids. CDR1 and CDR2 from the germline V gene are SQVTM and ANQGSEA. Trimming removed 7 bases at V and 5 bases at J, with 17 bases between. CDR3 sequence: CSACETERETQYF. CDR3 coding DNA: TGCAGCGCCTGTGAGACCGAGCGGGAGACCCAGTACTTC. The full variable domain, with the rest looked up from reference TRBV29-1 and TRBJ2-5, is SAVISQKPSRDICQRGTSLTIQCQVDSQVTMMFWYRQQPGQSLTLIATANQGSEATYESGFVIDKFPISRPNLTFSTLTVSNMSPEDSSIYLCSACETERETQYFGPGTRLLVL.

The CDR3 DNA reads as TGCAGTGCTCGGCGGGGGGCTAGCGGGGAGCTGTTTTTT. Its translation: CSARRGASGELFF. The rearrangement joins TRBV20-1 to TRBJ2-2, with TRBD2 identical over 8 bases. This CDR3 comprises 13 residues. Losses at the gene ends were 5 bases for V and 7 bases for J; bases not matched to a gene: 6. Germline values: CDR1 DFQATT, CDR2 SNEGSKA (reference sequence).

J is TRBJ2-5 and V is TRBV28, with D perhaps TRBD2 (7 bases). The V end lost 2 bases, the J end lost 0 bases, and 16 bases lay between the germline ends. The CDR3 loop spans 17 amino acids. Germline loops: CDR1 MDHEN, CDR2 SYDVKM. CDR3 amino acids: CASSLAGAGAYQETQYF. CDR3 coding DNA: TGTGCCAGCAGTTTAGCGGGAGCAGGGGCCTACCAAGAGACCCAGTACTTC.

This chain connects TRBV20-1 to TRBJ2-7; 11 bases align to TRBD2. The CDR3 consists of 16 residues. Germline CDR1 DFQATT, CDR2 SNEGSKA (reference sequence). J gave up 2 bases and V 6 bases, and 12 bases lay outside the gene matches. The CDR3, as DNA: TGCAGTGCGGTAGCATATACTAGCGGGAGTCCCTACGAGCAGTACTTC. This sequence encodes CSAVAYTSGSPYEQYF.

This clonotype was found many times. This chain uses TRBV6-6 with TRBJ2-7; TRBD1 matches at 11 bases. In germline, CDR1 is MNHNY, CDR2 SVGAGI (reference sequence). V gave up 8 bases and J gave up 3 bases; unmatched junction bases: 0. This CDR3 is built from 12 residues. The CDR3 DNA follows: TGTGCCAGCGGGACAGGGGGCTACGAGCAGTACTTC. The encoded protein is CASGTGGYEQYF.

This clonotype was found a few times. The chain employs TRBV20-1 and TRBJ2-7; no firm D call. This CDR3 contains 13 residues. V lost 4 bases, J lost 3 bases, and 13 bases lay in between. CDR1 DFQATT and CDR2 SNEGSKA come from the germline V gene (reference sequence). CDR3 sequence (DNA): TGCAGTGCTACGGTGCAGATAAACTACGAGCAGTACTTC. Translated: CSATVQINYEQYF.

This clonotype was recorded many times. A much larger clone is a single base away; this may be a read error. J is TRBJ2-1 and V is TRBV29-1, with TRBD2 identical over 9 bases. V dropped 4 bases and J dropped 7; count of bases not matched to a gene: 8. Germline V CDR1 and CDR2: SQVTM, ANQGSEA. This CDR3 has 14 amino acids. The DNA of the CDR3 is TGCAGCGTTGGGGGGCTAGCGGGAAGGAATGAGCAGTTCTTC. Translation gives CSVGGLAGRNEQFF.

The V call is TRBV3-1, the J call TRBJ2-7, with D hard to call. CDR3 length: 11 amino acids. CDR1 LGHDT and CDR2 YNNKEL come from the germline V gene (reference sequence). V was pared by 7 bases and J by 4 bases, with 8 bases between. The DNA of the CDR3 is TGTGCCAGCAAAGGCGGATACGAGCAGTACTTC. It translates to CASKGGYEQYF.

This clonotype appeared a few times. This chain uses TRBV9 with TRBJ1-2; D not certain. Trimming left V 3 bases short and J 7 bases short, with 10 bases between. The V gene's germline CDR1 is SGDLS and CDR2 YYNGEE. This CDR3 has 12 residues. In DNA, the CDR3 is TGTGCCAGCAGCGCGGAGGAAGCTGGCTACACCTTC. It specifies CASSAEEAGYTF.

The genes are TRBV29-1 and TRBJ2-1; tentative D call: TRBD1 (5 bases). The CDR3 contains 11 residues. Germline CDR1 reads SQVTM; CDR2 reads ANQGSEA. With 7 bases removed from V and 10 bases from J, the gap between germline ends came to 14 bases. The chain's CDR3 is CSGWGPEEQFF. CDR3 nucleotide sequence: TGCAGCGGCTGGGGCCCTGAGGAGCAGTTCTTC.

The chain uses TRBV30 and TRBJ2-7, with D possibly TRBD2 on 6 matching bases. V was cut by 3 bases and J by 5 bases, with 11 bases left in between. The CDR3 consists of 12 residues. CDR1 and CDR2 from the germline V gene are GTSNPN and SVGIG (reference sequence). The CDR3 sequence: CAWRHGGNEQYF. The CDR3 DNA is TGTGCCTGGAGACACGGGGGTAACGAGCAGTACTTC.

The chain has TRBV20-1 and TRBJ2-5; the D gene is possibly TRBD2 (5 bases). Trimming left V 3 bases short and J 5 bases short, with 13 bases between. Germline V lookup: CDR1 DFQATT, CDR2 SNEGSKA (reference sequence). The CDR3 has 13 residues. The CDR3 DNA reads as TGCAGTGCTAGTCCCCTAGCTCGGGAGACCCAGTACTTC. It specifies CSASPLARETQYF.

This chain connects TRBV20-1 to TRBJ2-7; D might be TRBD1 (6 bases). V gave up 1 base and J gave up 0 bases, with 13 bases separating them. Germline CDR1 DFQATT, CDR2 SNEGSKA (reference sequence). The CDR3 spans 15 residues. The CDR3 bases are TGCAGTGCTAGAGGCGGCACAGGGAGCTCCTACGAGCAGTACTTC. It encodes CSARGGTGSSYEQYF.

This clonotype showed up many times. This sequence joins TRBV29-1 and TRBJ2-1, with no clear D. Germline CDR1 reads SQVTM; CDR2 reads ANQGSEA. This CDR3 has 12 residues. V was clipped by 4 bases and J by 6 bases, with 10 bases between them. The CDR3 is CSVVMVSNEQFF. The CDR3 bases are TGCAGCGTTGTTATGGTTAGCAATGAGCAGTTCTTC.

This clonotype was seen a handful of times. V and J are TRBV28 and TRBJ2-7; 8 positions match TRBD1. In germline, CDR1 is MDHEN, CDR2 SYDVKM. V lost 5 bases and J lost 2; bases outside the gene matches: 5. The CDR3 runs to 14 residues. In DNA, the CDR3 is TGTGCCAGCAGTAGGACAGGGTGGACCTACGAGCAGTACTTC. Translation gives CASSRTGWTYEQYF.

Only a few counts were recorded for this clonotype. The chain recombines TRBV5-1 with TRBJ2-1; 12 bases are a match to TRBD2. CDR1 SGHRS and CDR2 YFSETQ come from the germline V gene. The CDR3 sequence is 16 residues long. With V trimmed by 3 bases and J by 7 bases, 8 bases remained unmatched. As DNA, the CDR3 is TGCGCCAGCAGCTCTCTAGCGGGGGGGCGTAGAAATGAGCAGTTCTTC. Amino acids: CASSSLAGGRRNEQFF.

V usage is TRBV12-3 or TRBV12-4 and J usage is TRBJ2-2; perhaps TRBD2 as D (6 bases). V lost 3 bases to trimming and J lost 6 bases, with 14 bases between them. This CDR3 spans 15 amino acids. CDR3 nucleotides: TGTGCCAGCAGTTTTGAGGAGGGGTTTGCCGGGGAGCTGTTTTTT. Protein sequence: CASSFEEGFAGELFF.

The chain couples TRBV20-1 to TRBJ2-3; 11 positions match TRBD2. This CDR3 region has 15 residues. V shed 6 bases and J 2 bases; nucleotides not matched to a gene: 7. Germline CDR1 and CDR2: DFQATT and SNEGSKA (reference sequence). The CDR3 DNA reads as TGCAGTGCAGGCGGACTAGCGGGCCTCACAGATACGCAGTATTTT. Translation gives CSAGGLAGLTDTQYF.

CDR3 loop: CASSEGQGLQETQFF. Here the CDR3 DNA reads TGTGCCAGCAGCGAGGGACAGGGGCTTCAAGAGACCCAGTTCTTC. J is TRBJ2-5 and V is TRBV11-3; the match to TRBD1 covers 10 bases. The J call may be faulty, since TRBJ2-1 better matches the DNA end. Per germline, CDR1 SGHNT and CDR2 YENEEA. The CDR3 sequence is 15 residues long.

This clonotype has just a few counts. CDR3 DNA: TGCAGTGCTTCCTACAGGAGACCCTACGAGCAGTACTTC. This sequence encodes CSASYRRPYEQYF. This chain uses TRBV20-1 with TRBJ2-7, with TRBD1 as a possible D gene (5 bases). CDR1 DFQATT and CDR2 SNEGSKA come from the germline V gene (reference sequence). This CDR3 is 13 amino acids long. Trimming removed 5 bases at V and 2 bases at J, with 13 bases between.